This passage covers 26 T cell receptor beta chains from one sample sequenced in a study of blood T cells in healthy people across ages (dated by TCRdb to 2014 to 2015). To prepare the library, 5' RACE was applied. Sequenced on an Illumina HiSeq 2500. A second PCR of about 6 to 12 cycles was performed with a sample-barcoded 5' primer and a J-beta primer mix. TCRdb reanalyzed the raw reads on its own, using fastp at Q25 for trimming and MiXCR for clone calling, and kept in-frame beta chains. Rows with a matching CDR3 protein are joined into one entry that keeps the most common DNA and genes. The sample profile shows 700,000 to 1,000,000 distinct CDR3 sequences; around 45% of them were found once. The top ten hold approximately 19% of the sample. The sequencing sample was made of blood. The source is a man aged 60 to 75 in good health.

The CDR3 protein is CASERTTRDTQYF. The DNA for the CDR3 is TGTGCCAGCGAACGGACAACACGAGATACGCAGTATTTT. The V call is TRBV6-1, the J call TRBJ2-3; maybe TRBD1 (5 bases). CDR1 and CDR2 from the germline V gene are MNHNS and SASEGT. The V and J ends lost 8 bases and 5 bases respectively, with 14 bases between them. This CDR3 has 13 residues.

This rearrangement joins TRBV7-9 to TRBJ2-5, with 8 nucleotides matching TRBD2. The V segment lost 11 bases and the J segment 11 bases; nucleotides outside the gene matches: 16. The CDR3 runs to 13 residues. The germline V gene encodes CDR1 SEHNR and CDR2 FQNEAQ (reference sequence). CDR3: CAAGRGRIDEQYF. The CDR3 DNA reads TGTGCCGCCGGGCGCGGGAGGATCGATGAGCAGTACTTC. Combining the CDR3 with reference TRBV7-9 and TRBJ2-5 gives the whole variable domain DTGVSQNPRHKITKRGQNVTFRCDPISEHNRLYWYRQTLGQGPEFLTYFQNEAQLEKSRLLSDRFSAERPKGSFSTLEIQRTEQGDSAMYLCAAGRGRIDEQYFGPGTRLLVL.

The rearrangement joins TRBV10-3 to TRBJ2-7, with a weak D call TRBD1 (6 bases). The V gene's germline CDR1 is ENHRY and CDR2 SYGVKD. The CDR3 loop spans 14 amino acids. V was trimmed by 5 bases and J by 0 bases, leaving 11 bases between them. The CDR3 DNA follows: TGTGCCATCAGTTCCGACAGGAGCTCCTACGAGCAGTACTTC. Translating it yields CAISSDRSSYEQYF.

The J gene is TRBJ2-5, the V gene TRBV3-1; D is uncertain. The V end was cut by 0 bases, the J end by 0 bases, with 17 bases between. CDR3 size: 18 residues. The germline gives CDR1 LGHDT, CDR2 YNNKEL (reference sequence). The CDR3 is CASSQDGPVTWYQETQYF. As DNA, the CDR3 is TGTGCCAGCAGCCAAGACGGGCCCGTCACTTGGTACCAAGAGACCCAGTACTTC.

This clonotype was counted a single time. The chain uses TRBV20-1 and TRBJ1-1; D is uncertain. The CDR3 loop spans 11 amino acids. V gave up 0 bases and J gave up 11 bases, with 10 bases separating them. The germline V gene has CDR1 DFQATT and CDR2 SNEGSKA (reference sequence). The CDR3 protein is CSARDSGYAFF. The CDR3 DNA reads as TGCAGTGCTAGAGATTCTGGGTACGCTTTCTTT.

This clonotype has a handful of counts. This chain uses TRBV3-1 with TRBJ1-1; D is ambiguous. V lost 3 bases, J lost 1 base, and 3 bases lay in between. The CDR3 consists of 12 residues. Germline V gene data show CDR1 as LGHDT and CDR2 as YNNKEL (reference sequence). In nucleotides, the CDR3 is TGTGCCAGCAGCCACGGGAACACTGAAGCTTTCTTT. It is translated as CASSHGNTEAFF.

V and J are TRBV12-3 or TRBV12-4 and TRBJ1-2; a weak D match, TRBD1 (5 bases). The CDR3 has 11 residues. Trimming took 6 bases from V and 11 from J, leaving 13 bases between them. CDR3 bases: TGTGCCAGCAGGCTCGGGACTATTTACACCTTC. Protein product: CASRLGTIYTF.

This clonotype has only a few counts. The rearrangement joins TRBV20-1 to TRBJ1-2; perhaps TRBD1 as D (5 bases). The CDR3 has 10 residues. Germline CDR1 reads DFQATT; CDR2 reads SNEGSKA (reference sequence). V dropped 8 bases and J dropped 5 bases, with 9 bases sitting between them. CDR3 in amino acids: CSLQAYGYTF. The CDR3 DNA follows: TGCAGTTTACAGGCATATGGCTACACCTTC.

The V and J genes are TRBV4-3 and TRBJ2-4; possibly TRBD2 for D (6 bases). The end of the DNA is better explained by TRBJ2-7, so the J call may be wrong. This CDR3 has 17 residues. The V gene's germline CDR1 is LGHNA and CDR2 YSLEER. The chain's CDR3 is CASSQEWSRDLVGEQYF. The CDR3 nucleotides are TGCGCCAGCAGCCAAGAGTGGAGTCGGGACTTAGTGGGCGAGCAGTACTTC.

The J gene is TRBJ1-5, the V gene TRBV4-3; D remains ambiguous. Near its end, the DNA agrees better with TRBJ2-3, so the J call may be wrong. The CDR3 has 15 amino acids. Germline CDR1 and CDR2: LGHNA and YSLEER. As DNA, the CDR3 is TGCGCCAGCAGCCAAGATATGGGAAGTAATCAGCCCCAGTATTTT. Amino acid sequence: CASSQDMGSNQPQYF.

V usage is TRBV2 and J usage is TRBJ2-1; the D gene is possibly TRBD2 (6 bases). Trimming took off 10 bases at V and 10 bases at J, with 20 bases between the two ends. The length of the CDR3 is 13 residues. The germline V gene encodes CDR1 SNHLY and CDR2 FYNNEI. The CDR3 bases are TGTGCCAATCCCGGGCCCCCCGGGGGAGAGCAGTTCTTC. Protein sequence: CANPGPPGGEQFF.

The chain employs TRBV20-1 and TRBJ1-4; no clear D. V was trimmed by 3 bases and J by 3 bases, leaving 8 bases between them. Germline V gene data show CDR1 as DFQATT and CDR2 as SNEGSKA (reference sequence). The CDR3 is 13 amino acids. CDR3 sequence (DNA): TGCAGTGCTAGTGCCGGGGCTAATGAAAAACTGTTTTTT. It is translated as CSASAGANEKLFF.

The chain employs TRBV18 and TRBJ2-1, with D hard to call. Germline values: CDR1 KGHSH, CDR2 LQKENI. V shed 3 bases and J shed 4 bases, with 4 bases lying between them. The CDR3 runs to 12 residues. Here the CDR3 DNA reads TGTGCCAGCTCACCCAAATACAATGAGCAGTTCTTC. The encoded protein is CASSPKYNEQFF.

The chain combines TRBV6-6 with TRBJ2-4; either TRBD1 or TRBD2 may fit D (5 bases each). With the DNA end fitting TRBJ2-5 better, the J assignment may be wrong. CDR3 length: 14 residues. CDR1 is MNHNY, CDR2 SVGAGI, per germline (reference sequence). DNA for the CDR3: TGTGCCAGCAGGAGACCGGGACGGGAAGAGACCCAGTACTTC. Translating gives CASRRPGREETQYF.

In this sample, this clonotype turned up a few times. The chain uses TRBV12-3 or TRBV12-4 and TRBJ1-1, with D unclear. This CDR3 spans 16 amino acids. V was cut by 3 bases and J by 0 bases, with 14 bases left in between. Here the CDR3 DNA reads TGTGCCAGCAGTTTCCCGGGAAACTCCATGAACACTGAAGCTTTCTTT. Encoded protein: CASSFPGNSMNTEAFF.

This chain uses TRBV6-4 with TRBJ2-5; D perhaps matches TRBD1 (5 bases). The CDR3 contains 13 residues. Trimming took 4 bases from V and 3 from J, leaving 9 bases between them. In germline, CDR1 is MRHNA, CDR2 SNTAGT. The CDR3 protein is CASSGTTEETQYF. The CDR3 nucleotides read TGTGCCAGCAGTGGGACGACAGAAGAGACCCAGTACTTC.

V usage is TRBV19 and J usage is TRBJ1-2; unclear D gene. Germline lookup yields CDR1 LNHDA and CDR2 SQIVND (reference sequence). The length of the CDR3 is 15 residues. V lost 5 bases and J 6 bases, leaving 19 bases between the germline ends. This CDR3 is CASSPHGGLRNGYTF. CDR3 DNA sequence: TGTGCCAGTAGTCCCCACGGAGGTTTGAGAAATGGCTACACCTTC.

This chain links TRBV15 with TRBJ1-2; D is undetermined. The CDR3 has 13 residues. Germline V CDR1 and CDR2: LNHNV, YYDKDF (reference sequence). The germline V and J ends were trimmed by 0 bases and 4 bases, with 6 bases remaining between them. The CDR3 spells CATSRDRSYGYTF. The CDR3 nucleotides are TGTGCCACCAGCAGAGACAGGAGCTATGGCTACACCTTC. The full variable domain, in which reference TRBV15 and TRBJ1-2 provide the parts outside the CDR3, is DAMVIQNPRYQVTQFGKPVTLSCSQTLNHNVMYWYQQKSSQAPKLLFHYYDKDFNNEADTPDNFQSRRPNTSFCFLDIRSPGLGDTAMYLCATSRDRSYGYTFGSGTRLTVV.

The rearrangement links TRBV20-1 to TRBJ2-5; D remains ambiguous. The germline V and J ends were trimmed by 7 bases and 1 base, with 13 bases remaining between them. The CDR3 consists of 13 residues. Germline V CDR1 and CDR2: DFQATT, SNEGSKA (reference sequence). CDR3 sequence: CSGSRSTQETQYF. In DNA, the CDR3 is TGCAGTGGCTCCCGCAGTACCCAAGAGACCCAGTACTTC.

The V and J genes are TRBV7-6 and TRBJ2-2; 7 bases map to TRBD2. Germline CDR1 SGHVS, CDR2 FNYEAQ. The CDR3 covers 17 residues. V lost 5 bases, J lost 1 base, and 10 bases stayed unmatched. DNA of the CDR3: TGTGCCAGCAGCCCGCTGGGTGCGGGGGTGAACACCGGGGAGCTGTTTTTT. Translation: CASSPLGAGVNTGELFF.

This clonotype was observed once. V usage is TRBV4-3 and J usage is TRBJ1-2, with D uncertain. V was clipped by 0 bases and J by 7 bases, with 18 bases between them. Per the germline V gene, CDR1 is LGHNA and CDR2 is YSLEER. The CDR3 runs to 16 residues. The CDR3 coding sequence is TGCGCCAGCAGCCAAGACATCGGAGAGTTGGCACGTGGCTACACCTTC. This encodes CASSQDIGELARGYTF.

The sample holds one count of this clonotype. The rearrangement links TRBV3-1 to TRBJ1-2; D remains ambiguous. The germline gives CDR1 LGHDT, CDR2 YNNKEL (reference sequence). Trimming shortened V by 1 base and J by 4 bases, and 10 bases separated the two germline ends. This CDR3 comprises 14 residues. The CDR3 DNA reads TGTGCCAGCAGCCAAGGTAGGGTCGCCTATGGCTACACCTTC. As protein: CASSQGRVAYGYTF.

J is TRBJ2-5 and V is TRBV7-2, with D hard to call. The V end was cut by 4 bases, the J end by 4 bases, with 16 bases between. CDR1 is SGHTA, CDR2 FQGNSA, per germline. The CDR3 consists of 15 residues. CDR3 DNA sequence: TGTGCCAGCAGCTCCCCCGTGGACCTGGGAGAGACCCAGTACTTC. Translated, it gives CASSSPVDLGETQYF.

V usage is TRBV12-3 or TRBV12-4 and J usage is TRBJ1-2, with a possible D match to TRBD1 (5 bases). This CDR3 has 11 amino acids. The V end lost 2 bases, the J end lost 8 bases, and 6 bases lay between the germline ends. DNA of the CDR3: TGTGCCAGCAGTTTATGGGGGGGCTACACCTTC. It encodes CASSLWGGYTF.

This chain uses TRBV20-1 with TRBJ2-5; D is unresolved. Germline V gene sequence: CDR1 DFQATT, CDR2 SNEGSKA (reference sequence). The CDR3 length is 12 residues. Trimming left V 6 bases short and J 5 bases short, with 13 bases between. The CDR3 coding sequence is TGCAGTGCAGGCAACCTGGGGGAGACCCAGTACTTC. It codes for CSAGNLGETQYF.

This clonotype was counted at least ten times. The chain joins TRBV7-2 to TRBJ1-1; D uncertain. The CDR3 covers 13 residues. The V and J ends lost 0 bases and 1 base respectively, with 3 bases between them. Germline assignment: CDR1 SGHTA and CDR2 FQGNSA. This chain's CDR3 is CASSLAGNTEAFF. The CDR3 DNA sequence: TGTGCCAGCAGCTTAGCAGGGAACACTGAAGCTTTCTTT.